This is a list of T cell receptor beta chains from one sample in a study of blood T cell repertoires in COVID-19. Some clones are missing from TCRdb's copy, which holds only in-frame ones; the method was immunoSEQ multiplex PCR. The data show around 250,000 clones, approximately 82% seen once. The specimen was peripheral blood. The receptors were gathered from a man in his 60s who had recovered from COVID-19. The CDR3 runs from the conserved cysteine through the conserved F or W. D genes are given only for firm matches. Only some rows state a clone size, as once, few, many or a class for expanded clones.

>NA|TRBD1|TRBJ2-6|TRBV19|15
CASTLTGSGANVLTF
TGTGCCAGTACCTTGACAGGGTCCGGGGCCAACGTCCTGACTTTC
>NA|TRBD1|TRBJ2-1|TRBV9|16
CASSEHGTGVYNEQFF
TGTGCCAGCAGCGAGCACGGGACAGGGGTTTACAATGAGCAGTTCTTC
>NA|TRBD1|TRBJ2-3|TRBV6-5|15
CASSLTGAGTDTQYF
TGTGCCAGCAGTTTAACAGGGGCGGGCACAGATACGCAGTATTTT
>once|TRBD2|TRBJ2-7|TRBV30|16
CAWSVAGGSPRYEQYF
TGTGCCTGGAGTGTGGCGGGAGGGTCCCCCCGCTACGAGCAGTACTTC
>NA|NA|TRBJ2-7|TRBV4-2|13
CASSQVPSYEQYF
TGTGCCAGCAGCCAGGTGCCCAGCTACGAGCAGTACTTC
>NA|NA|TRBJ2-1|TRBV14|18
CASSQVGLAGRSYNEQFF
TGTGCCAGCAGCCAAGTTGGGCTAGCTGGTCGTTCCTACAATGAGCAGTTCTTC
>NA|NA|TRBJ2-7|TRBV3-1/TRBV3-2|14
CASSPLTDSYEQYF
TGTGCCAGCAGCCCTCTGACAGACTCCTACGAGCAGTACTTC
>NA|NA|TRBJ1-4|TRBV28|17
CASSPTIGGGQNEKLFF
TGTGCCAGCAGCCCCACTATTGGCGGAGGTCAGAATGAAAAACTGTTTTTT
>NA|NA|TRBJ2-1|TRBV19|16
CASSIGGDSGRNEQFF
TGTGCCAGTAGTATAGGGGGCGACAGCGGGCGCAATGAGCAGTTCTTC
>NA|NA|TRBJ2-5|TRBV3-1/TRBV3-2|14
CASSQGIVQETQYF
TGTGCCAGCAGCCAAGGAATAGTTCAAGAGACCCAGTACTTC
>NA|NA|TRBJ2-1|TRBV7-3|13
CASSFRDSNEQFF
TGTGCCAGCAGCTTCCGGGACTCCAATGAGCAGTTCTTC
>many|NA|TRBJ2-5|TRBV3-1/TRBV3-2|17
CASSQGTGAPVQETQYF
TGTGCCAGCAGCCAAGGGACGGGAGCCCCCGTTCAAGAGACCCAGTACTTC
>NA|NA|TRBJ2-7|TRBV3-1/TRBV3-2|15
CASSQAVLSTGEQYF
TGTGCCAGCAGCCAAGCCGTCCTTTCGACGGGCGAGCAGTACTTC
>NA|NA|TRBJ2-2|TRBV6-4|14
CASSTTPRSGELFF
TGTGCCAGCAGTACCACACCCCGCTCCGGGGAGCTGTTTTTT
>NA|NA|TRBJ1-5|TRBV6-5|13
CASSMQGNQPQHF
TGTGCCAGCAGTATGCAGGGGAATCAGCCCCAGCATTTT
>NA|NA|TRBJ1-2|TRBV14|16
CASSQGVGTRNYGYTF
TGTGCCAGCAGCCAAGGGGTCGGGACAAGAAACTATGGCTACACCTTC
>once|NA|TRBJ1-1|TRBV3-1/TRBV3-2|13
CASSQRRYTEAFF
TGTGCCAGCAGCCAACGGCGGTACACTGAAGCTTTCTTT
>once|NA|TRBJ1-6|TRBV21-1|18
CASSKGEPGGAMNSPLHF
TGTGCCAGCAGCAAAGGAGAACCGGGGGGGGCGATGAATTCACCCCTCCACTTT
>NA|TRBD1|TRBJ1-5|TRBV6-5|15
CASSPGTGGYQPQHF
TGTGCCAGCAGCCCCGGGACAGGGGGCTATCAGCCCCAGCATTTT
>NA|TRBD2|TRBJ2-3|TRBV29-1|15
CSVETLAGVLDTQYF
TGCAGCGTTGAGACACTAGCGGGAGTTTTAGATACGCAGTATTTT
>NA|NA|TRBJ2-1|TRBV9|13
CASRSPGNNEQFF
TGTGCCAGCAGAAGCCCGGGGAACAATGAGCAGTTCTTC
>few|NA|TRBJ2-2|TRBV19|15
CASSPLTGSTGELFF
TGTGCCAGTAGCCCGCTAACAGGGTCCACCGGGGAGCTGTTTTTT
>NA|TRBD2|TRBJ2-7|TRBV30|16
CAWSAKGLAGNYEQYF
TGTGCCTGGAGTGCGAAAGGACTAGCGGGAAACTACGAGCAGTACTTC
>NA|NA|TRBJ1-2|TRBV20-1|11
CSARGGPGYTF
TGCAGTGCTAGAGGGGGGCCCGGCTACACCTTC
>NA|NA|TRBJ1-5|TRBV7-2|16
CASSSYRVYSNQPQHF
TGTGCCAGCAGCTCGTACAGGGTTTATAGCAATCAGCCCCAGCATTTT
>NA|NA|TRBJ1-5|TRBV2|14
CASSDNSPNQPQHF
TGTGCCAGCAGTGACAACAGCCCTAATCAGCCCCAGCATTTT
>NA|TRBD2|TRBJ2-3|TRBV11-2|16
CASSLEAGGPSDTQYF
TGTGCCAGCAGCTTAGAGGCGGGAGGGCCCTCGGATACGCAGTATTTT
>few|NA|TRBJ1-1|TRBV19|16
CASSSFGGLRGTEAFF
TGTGCCAGTAGTAGCTTTGGGGGACTCCGAGGGACTGAAGCTTTCTTT
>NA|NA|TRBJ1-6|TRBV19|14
CASSILTFNSPLHF
TGTGCCAGTAGTATATTGACATTTAATTCACCCCTCCACTTT
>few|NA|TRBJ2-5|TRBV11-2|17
CASSSSVGGRAQETQYF
TGTGCCAGCAGCTCGTCTGTAGGCGGCAGGGCACAAGAGACCCAGTACTTC
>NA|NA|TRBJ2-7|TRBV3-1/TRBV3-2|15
CASSFAGGPSYEQYF
TGTGCCAGCAGCTTCGCGGGTGGCCCGTCCTACGAGCAGTACTTC
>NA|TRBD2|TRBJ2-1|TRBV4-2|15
CASSQILAGYNEQFF
TGTGCCAGCAGCCAAATACTAGCGGGGTACAATGAGCAGTTCTTC
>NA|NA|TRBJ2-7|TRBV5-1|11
CASSLADEQYF
TGCGCCAGCAGCTTGGCGGACGAGCAGTACTTC
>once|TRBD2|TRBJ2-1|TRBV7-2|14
CASSLAGGPYEQFF
TGTGCCAGCAGCCTGGCGGGGGGGCCTTATGAGCAGTTCTTC
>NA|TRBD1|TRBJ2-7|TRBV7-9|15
CASSSGGSMAYEQYF
TGTGCCAGCAGCTCAGGGGGTAGCATGGCCTACGAGCAGTACTTC
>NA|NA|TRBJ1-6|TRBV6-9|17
CASSYGRYMVRNSPLHF
TGTGCCAGCAGTTATGGTAGGTACATGGTGAGGAATTCACCCCTCCACTTT
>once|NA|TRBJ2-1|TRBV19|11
CASKYNNEQFF
TGTGCCAGTAAGTACAACAATGAGCAGTTCTTC
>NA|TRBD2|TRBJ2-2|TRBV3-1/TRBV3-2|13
CASSLAGSGELFF
TGTGCCAGCAGCCTAGCGGGGTCCGGGGAGCTGTTTTTT
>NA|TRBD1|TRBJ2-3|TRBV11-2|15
CASSLEGGGTDTQYF
TGTGCCAGCAGCTTAGAAGGGGGCGGCACAGATACGCAGTATTTT
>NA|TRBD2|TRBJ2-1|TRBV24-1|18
CATSDLRPGGASHNEQFF
TGTGCCACCAGTGATTTGAGGCCCGGGGGGGCGTCCCACAATGAGCAGTTCTTC
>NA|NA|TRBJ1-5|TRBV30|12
CAWNYSNQPQHF
TGTGCCTGGAATTATAGCAATCAGCCCCAGCATTTT
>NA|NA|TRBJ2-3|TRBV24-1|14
CATKGGGIADTQYF
TGTGCCACTAAAGGGGGGGGGATAGCAGATACGCAGTATTTT
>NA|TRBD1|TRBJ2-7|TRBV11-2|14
CASSWDRATREQYF
TGTGCCAGCAGCTGGGACAGGGCCACGCGCGAGCAGTACTTC
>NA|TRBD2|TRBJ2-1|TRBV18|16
CASSTPLVAGYNEQFF
TGTGCCAGCTCAACTCCGTTGGTAGCGGGGTACAATGAGCAGTTCTTC
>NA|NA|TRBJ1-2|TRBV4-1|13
CASSQEQERGLLF
TGCGCCAGCAGCCAAGAACAGGAGAGGGGACTCCTCTTC
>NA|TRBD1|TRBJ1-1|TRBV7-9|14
CASSSVQGPGEAFF
TGTGCCAGCAGCTCGGTACAGGGGCCGGGGGAAGCTTTCTTT
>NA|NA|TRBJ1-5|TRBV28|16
CASSAWAGNGNQPQHF
TGTGCCAGCAGTGCTTGGGCGGGGAATGGCAATCAGCCCCAGCATTTT
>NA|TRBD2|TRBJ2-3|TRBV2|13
CASSEGAAGTQYF
TGTGCCAGCAGTGAAGGGGCAGCGGGGACGCAGTATTTT
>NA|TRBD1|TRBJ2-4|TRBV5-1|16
CASSSGGGRGQNIQYF
TGCGCCAGCAGCTCGGGTGGTGGCAGGGGGCAAAACATTCAGTACTTC
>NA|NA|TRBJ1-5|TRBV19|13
CASSDVRNQPQHF
TGTGCCAGTAGTGACGTCAGGAATCAGCCCCAGCATTTT
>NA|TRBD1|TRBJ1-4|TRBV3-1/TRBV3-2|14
CASSLRGPNEKLFF
TGTGCCAGCAGCCTCAGGGGGCCTAATGAAAAACTGTTTTTT
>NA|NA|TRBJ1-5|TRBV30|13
CAWAPREEQPQHF
TGTGCCTGGGCTCCCAGGGAGGAGCAGCCCCAGCATTTT
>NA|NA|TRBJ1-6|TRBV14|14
CASSQFQKNSPLHF
TGTGCCAGCAGCCAATTTCAGAAAAATTCACCCCTCCACTTT
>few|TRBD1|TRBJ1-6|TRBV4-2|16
CASSQGGQSYNSPLHF
TGTGCCAGCAGCCAAGGGGGACAGAGTTATAATTCACCCCTCCACTTT
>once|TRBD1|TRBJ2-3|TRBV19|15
CASSIGTGVGDTQYF
TGTGCCAGTAGTATCGGGACAGGGGTGGGAGATACGCAGTATTTT